The sample holds many counts of the clone carrying this T cell receptor beta chain. As yet, its antigen is unknown. The entry originates in a study of Graves' ophthalmopathy and Graves' hyperthyroidism. Study background: The blood sample was drawn at first diagnosis and before any treatment. Findings and caveats of the study: A model of 13 signatures distinguished ophthalmopathy from stable hyperthyroidism at around 91% sensitivity and 65% to 84% specificity. A majority of expanded thyroid clonotypes exceeding 0.001 frequency were likewise present in blood.

Amplification of TCR beta CDR3 regions used RNA transcripts. After a first-round RT-PCR with HTBI primers, a second-round multiplex PCR was run. TCRdb used MiXCR to reprocess the multiplex PCR reads, holding one entry per CDR3 protein. The sample yields approximately 330,000 distinct CDR3 sequences, 17% seen once. Sequenced input: peripheral blood. This receptor was obtained from an adult man with Graves' ophthalmopathy.

The CDR3 DNA reads as TGTGCCAGCAGCTTAGCACAGCCCCAAGAGACCCAGTACTTC. It is translated as CASSLAQPQETQYF. The V gene is TRBV7-6, the J gene TRBJ2-5; D ambiguous. CDR3 length: 14 amino acids. Germline V gives CDR1 SGHVS, CDR2 FNYEAQ. V gave up 0 bases and J gave up 1 base, with 6 bases separating them.